This entry is about one T cell receptor beta chain. Other DNA sequences in this specimen translate into the identical CDR3. Sequenced by immunoSEQ multiplex PCR; TCRdb stores in-frame clones only, minus some. The sample lists 550,000 to 850,000 clones; approximately 77% were seen once. These data come from a study of shared clonotypes between healthy human individuals. The CDR3 spans 15 residues. V was pared by 3 bases and J by 4 bases, with 15 bases between. Germline lookup yields CDR1 MGHRA and CDR2 YSYEKL. The receptor was derived from a woman in her thirties in good health. Sequencing used memory CD4+ T cells sorted from blood. Subset here: CD45RA-negative fraction. This chain links TRBV4-1 with TRBJ1-1; weak D call: TRBD1 (5 bases). CDR3 DNA: TGCGCCAGCAGCCAGCGGTGGTCGGGGCGCACTGAAGCTTTCTTT. Translated: CASSQRWSGRTEAFF.